The T cell receptor (beta chain) under discussion was sequenced for a study of OX40 agonist ivuxolimab in advanced cancers. A remark on this clone: The antigen is undetermined. This sample also contains other DNA sequences that code for the same CDR3.

Study outcomes and limitations: On average, CD8+ T cells had more expanded clones than CD4+.

The protocol was immunoSEQ multiplex PCR, while the TCRdb copy is restricted to in-frame clones and leaves out a portion. The sample includes just over 9,500 clones, around three fifths of them seen just once. CDR3 length: 11 amino acids. The germline V gene encodes CDR1 SEHNR and CDR2 FQNEAQ (reference sequence). V dropped 6 bases and J dropped 8 bases, with 10 bases sitting between them. V is TRBV7-9 and J is TRBJ1-1; D remains ambiguous. The receptor was isolated from an adult with an advanced solid tumor such as melanoma, head and neck, liver or kidney cancer. The source was CD4+ or CD8+ T cells sorted from blood, collected in a trial of the OX40 agonist ivuxolimab. CDR3 sequence (DNA): TGTGCCAGCAGGAGGGAGGGCGAAGCTTTCTTT. Translated: CASRREGEAFF. Using reference TRBV7-9 and TRBJ1-1 for the parts outside the CDR3, the full variable domain is DTGVSQNPRHKITKRGQNVTFRCDPISEHNRLYWYRQTLGQGPEFLTYFQNEAQLEKSRLLSDRFSAERPKGSFSTLEIQRTEQGDSAMYLCASRREGEAFFGQGTRLTVV.